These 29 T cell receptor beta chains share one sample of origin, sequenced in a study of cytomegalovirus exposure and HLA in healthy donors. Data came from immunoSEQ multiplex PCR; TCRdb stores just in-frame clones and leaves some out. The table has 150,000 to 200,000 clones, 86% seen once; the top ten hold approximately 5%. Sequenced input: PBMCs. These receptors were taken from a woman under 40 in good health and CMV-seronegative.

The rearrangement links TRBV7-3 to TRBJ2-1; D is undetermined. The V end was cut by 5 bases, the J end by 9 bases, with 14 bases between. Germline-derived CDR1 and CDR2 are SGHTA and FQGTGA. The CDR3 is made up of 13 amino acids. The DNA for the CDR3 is TGTGCCAGCAGCCTAGAGTACGCTGGTGAGCAGTTCTTC. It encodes CASSLEYAGEQFF. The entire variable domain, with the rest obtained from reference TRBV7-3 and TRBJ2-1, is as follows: GAGVSQTPSNKVTEKGKYVELRCDPISGHTALYWYRQSLGQGPEFLIYFQGTGAADDSGLPNDRFFAVRPEGSVSTLKIQRTERGDSAVYLCASSLEYAGEQFFGPGTRLTVL.

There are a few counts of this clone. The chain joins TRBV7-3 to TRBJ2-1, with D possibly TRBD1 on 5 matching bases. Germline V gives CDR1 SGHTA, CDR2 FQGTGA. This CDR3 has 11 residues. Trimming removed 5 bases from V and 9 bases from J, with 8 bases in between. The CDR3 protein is CASSEQGEQFF. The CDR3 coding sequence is TGTGCCAGCAGCGAGCAGGGTGAGCAGTTCTTC.

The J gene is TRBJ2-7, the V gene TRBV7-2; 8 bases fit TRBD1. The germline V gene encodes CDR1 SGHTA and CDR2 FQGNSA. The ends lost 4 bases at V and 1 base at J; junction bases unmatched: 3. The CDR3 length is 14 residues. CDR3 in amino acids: CASSSRQGSYEQYF. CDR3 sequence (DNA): TGTGCCAGCAGCTCCAGACAGGGGTCCTACGAGCAGTACTTC.

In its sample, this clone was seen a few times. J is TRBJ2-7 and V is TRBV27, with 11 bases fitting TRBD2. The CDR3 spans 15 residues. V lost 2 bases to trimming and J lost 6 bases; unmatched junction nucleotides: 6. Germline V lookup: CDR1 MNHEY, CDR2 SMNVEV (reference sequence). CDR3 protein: CASSLRGTSGFEQYF. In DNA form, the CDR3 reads TGTGCCAGCAGTTTAAGAGGGACTAGCGGATTCGAGCAGTACTTC.

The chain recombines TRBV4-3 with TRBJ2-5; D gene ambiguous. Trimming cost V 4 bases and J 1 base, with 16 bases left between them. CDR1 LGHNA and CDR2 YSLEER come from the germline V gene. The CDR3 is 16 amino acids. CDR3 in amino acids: CASSRWTAEPQETQYF. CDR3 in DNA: TGCGCCAGCAGCCGATGGACGGCGGAGCCCCAAGAGACCCAGTACTTC.

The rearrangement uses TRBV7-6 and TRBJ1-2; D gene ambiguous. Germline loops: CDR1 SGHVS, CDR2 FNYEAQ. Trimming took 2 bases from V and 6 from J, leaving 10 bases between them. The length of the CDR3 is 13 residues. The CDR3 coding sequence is TGTGCCAGCAGCTTAAGGGCAGGTGATGGCTACACCTTC. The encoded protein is CASSLRAGDGYTF. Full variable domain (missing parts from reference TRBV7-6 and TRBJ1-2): GAGVSQSPRYKVTKRGQDVALRCDPISGHVSLYWYRQALGQGPEFLTYFNYEAQQDKSGLPNDRFSAERPEGSISTLTIQRTEQRDSAMYRCASSLRAGDGYTFGSGTRLTVV.

The CDR3 nucleotides are TGTGCCTGGAGTCCATCCCAGTTCAATGAGCAGTTCTTC. This sequence encodes CAWSPSQFNEQFF. This chain connects TRBV30 to TRBJ2-1; no reliable D call. This CDR3 is built from 13 residues. The V gene's germline CDR1 is GTSNPN and CDR2 SVGIG (reference sequence). V lost 2 bases and J lost 6, with 11 bases in between.

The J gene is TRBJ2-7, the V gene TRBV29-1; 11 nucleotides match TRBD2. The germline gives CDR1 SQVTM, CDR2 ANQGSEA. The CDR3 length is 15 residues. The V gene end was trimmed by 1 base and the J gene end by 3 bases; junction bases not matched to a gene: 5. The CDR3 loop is CSVEGETSGDYEQYF. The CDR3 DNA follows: TGCAGCGTTGAAGGTGAGACTAGCGGGGACTACGAGCAGTACTTC.

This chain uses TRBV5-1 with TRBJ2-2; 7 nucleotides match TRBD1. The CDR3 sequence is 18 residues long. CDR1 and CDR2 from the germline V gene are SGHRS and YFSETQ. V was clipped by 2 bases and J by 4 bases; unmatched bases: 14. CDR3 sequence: CASSFRRWGTAGTGELFF. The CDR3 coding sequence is TGCGCCAGCAGCTTTCGAAGATGGGGGACAGCCGGCACCGGGGAGCTGTTTTTT.

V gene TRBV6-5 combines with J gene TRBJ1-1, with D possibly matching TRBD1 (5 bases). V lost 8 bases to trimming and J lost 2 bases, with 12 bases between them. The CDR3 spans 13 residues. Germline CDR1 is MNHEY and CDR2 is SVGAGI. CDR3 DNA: TGTGCCAGCCTTGCACAGGTCAACACTGAAGCTTTCTTT. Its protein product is CASLAQVNTEAFF.

CDR3 sequence reads: CAIGTSGNQETQYF. In DNA form, the CDR3 reads TGTGCCATCGGGACTAGCGGGAACCAAGAGACCCAGTACTTC. The V and J genes are TRBV10-3 and TRBJ2-5, with 13 bases matching TRBD2. J gave up 0 bases and V 8 bases, and 0 bases lay outside the gene matches. The CDR3 is 14 amino acids. Germline-derived CDR1 and CDR2 are ENHRY and SYGVKD.

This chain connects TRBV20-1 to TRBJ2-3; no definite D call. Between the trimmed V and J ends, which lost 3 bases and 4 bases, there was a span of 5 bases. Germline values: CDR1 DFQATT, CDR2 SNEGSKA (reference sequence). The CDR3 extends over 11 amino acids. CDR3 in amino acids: CSASAADTQYF. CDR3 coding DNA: TGCAGTGCTAGCGCTGCAGATACGCAGTATTTT.

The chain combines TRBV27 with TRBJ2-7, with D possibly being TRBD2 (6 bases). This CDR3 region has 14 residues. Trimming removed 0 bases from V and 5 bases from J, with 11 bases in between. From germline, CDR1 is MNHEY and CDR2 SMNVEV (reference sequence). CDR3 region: CASSLSSRGHEQYF. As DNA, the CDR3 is TGTGCCAGCAGTTTATCGTCGCGGGGCCACGAGCAGTACTTC.

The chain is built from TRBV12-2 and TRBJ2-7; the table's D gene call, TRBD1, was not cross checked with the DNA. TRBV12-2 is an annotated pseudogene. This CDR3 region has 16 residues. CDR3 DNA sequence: TGTGCAAGTCGCTTCGTCCTGGGGACAGGGGATTTCGAGCAGTACTTC. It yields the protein CASRFVLGTGDFEQYF.

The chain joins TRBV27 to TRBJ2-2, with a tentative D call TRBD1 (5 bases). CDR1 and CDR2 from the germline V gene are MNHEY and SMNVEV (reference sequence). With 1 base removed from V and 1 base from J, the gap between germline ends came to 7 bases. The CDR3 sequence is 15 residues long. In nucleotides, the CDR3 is TGTGCCAGCAGTTTATTCAGGGAGAACACCGGGGAGCTGTTTTTT. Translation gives CASSLFRENTGELFF.

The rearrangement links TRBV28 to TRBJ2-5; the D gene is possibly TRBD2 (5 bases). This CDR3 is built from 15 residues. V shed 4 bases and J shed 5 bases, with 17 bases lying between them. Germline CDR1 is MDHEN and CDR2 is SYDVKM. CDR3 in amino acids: CASSSPGSGYETQYF. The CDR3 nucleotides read TGTGCCAGCAGTTCCCCTGGGAGCGGCTATGAGACCCAGTACTTC.

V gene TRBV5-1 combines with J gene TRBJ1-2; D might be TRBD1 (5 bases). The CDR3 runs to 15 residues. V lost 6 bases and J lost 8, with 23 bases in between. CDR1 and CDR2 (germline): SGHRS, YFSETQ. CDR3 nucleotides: TGCGCCAGCATAACAGAACCGGGACGACTGGAAGGCTACACCTTC. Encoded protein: CASITEPGRLEGYTF.

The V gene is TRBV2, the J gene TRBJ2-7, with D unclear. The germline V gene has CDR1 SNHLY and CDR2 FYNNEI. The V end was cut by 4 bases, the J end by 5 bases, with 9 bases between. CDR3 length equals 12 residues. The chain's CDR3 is CASSVGPNEQYF. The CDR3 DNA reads TGTGCCAGCAGTGTCGGACCCAACGAGCAGTACTTC.

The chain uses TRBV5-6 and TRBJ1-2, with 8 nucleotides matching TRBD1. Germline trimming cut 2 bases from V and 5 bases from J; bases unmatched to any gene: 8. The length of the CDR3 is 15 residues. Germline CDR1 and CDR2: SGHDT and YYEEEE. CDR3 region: CASSFRQGLTYGYTF. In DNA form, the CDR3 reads TGTGCCAGCAGCTTTCGACAGGGGCTTACTTATGGCTACACCTTC.

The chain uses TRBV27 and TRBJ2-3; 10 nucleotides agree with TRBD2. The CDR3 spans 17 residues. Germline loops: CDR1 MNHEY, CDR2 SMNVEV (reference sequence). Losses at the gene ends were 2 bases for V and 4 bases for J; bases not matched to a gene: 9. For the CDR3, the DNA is TGTGCCAGCAGTTTACGGGCTAGCGGGAGTGGTGCAGATACGCAGTATTTT. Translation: CASSLRASGSGADTQYF.

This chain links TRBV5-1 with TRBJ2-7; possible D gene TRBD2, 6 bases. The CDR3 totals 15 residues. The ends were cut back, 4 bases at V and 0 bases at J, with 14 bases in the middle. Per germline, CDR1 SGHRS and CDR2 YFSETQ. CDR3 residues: CASSPGTSISYEQYF. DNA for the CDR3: TGCGCCAGCAGCCCCGGGACTTCCATCTCCTACGAGCAGTACTTC.

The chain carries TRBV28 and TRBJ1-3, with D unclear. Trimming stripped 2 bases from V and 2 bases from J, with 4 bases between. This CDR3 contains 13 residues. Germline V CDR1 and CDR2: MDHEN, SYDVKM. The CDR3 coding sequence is TGTGCCAGCAGTTTACAGCCTGGAAACACCATATATTTT. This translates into CASSLQPGNTIYF.

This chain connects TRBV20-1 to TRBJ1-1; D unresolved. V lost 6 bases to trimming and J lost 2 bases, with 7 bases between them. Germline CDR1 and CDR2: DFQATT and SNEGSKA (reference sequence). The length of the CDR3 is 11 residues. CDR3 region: CSAKDNTEAFF. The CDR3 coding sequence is TGCAGTGCCAAAGACAACACTGAAGCTTTCTTT.

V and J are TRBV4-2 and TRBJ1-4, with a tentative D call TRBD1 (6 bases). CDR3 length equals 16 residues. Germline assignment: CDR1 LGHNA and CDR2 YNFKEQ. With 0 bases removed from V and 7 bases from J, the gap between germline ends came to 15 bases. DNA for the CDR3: TGTGCCAGCAGCCAAGATTACAGAATAGGGGGTGAAAAACTGTTTTTT. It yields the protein CASSQDYRIGGEKLFF.

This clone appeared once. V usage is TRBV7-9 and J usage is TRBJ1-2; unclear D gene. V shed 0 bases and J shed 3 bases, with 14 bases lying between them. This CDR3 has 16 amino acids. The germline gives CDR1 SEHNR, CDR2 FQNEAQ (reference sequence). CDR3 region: CASSLAGTYLDYGYTF. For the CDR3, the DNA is TGTGCCAGCAGCTTAGCCGGAACCTACCTGGACTATGGCTACACCTTC.

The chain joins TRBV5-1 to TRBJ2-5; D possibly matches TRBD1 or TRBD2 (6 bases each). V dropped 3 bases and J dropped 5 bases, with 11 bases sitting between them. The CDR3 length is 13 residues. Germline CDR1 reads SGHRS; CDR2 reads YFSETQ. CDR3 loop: CASSSGAGETQYF. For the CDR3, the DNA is TGCGCCAGCAGCTCGGGGGCCGGGGAGACCCAGTACTTC.

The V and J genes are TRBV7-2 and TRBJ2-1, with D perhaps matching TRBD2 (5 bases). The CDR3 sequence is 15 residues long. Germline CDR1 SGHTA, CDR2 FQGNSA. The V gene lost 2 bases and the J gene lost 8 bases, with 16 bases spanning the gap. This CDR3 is CASSLPGRYFDEQFF. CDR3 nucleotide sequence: TGTGCCAGCAGCTTACCGGGAAGGTATTTCGATGAGCAGTTCTTC. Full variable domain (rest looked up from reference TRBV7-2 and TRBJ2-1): GAGVSQSPSNKVTEKGKDVELRCDPISGHTALYWYRQSLGQGLEFLIYFQGNSAPDKSGLPSDRFSAERTGGSVSTLTIQRTQQEDSAVYLCASSLPGRYFDEQFFGPGTRLTVL.

CDR3 in DNA: TGTGCCAGCTCACCAATTTCCTACTACGAGCAGTACTTC. This gives the protein CASSPISYYEQYF. The rearrangement joins TRBV18 to TRBJ2-7; no definite D call. The V end was cut by 2 bases, the J end by 3 bases, with 8 bases between. Germline CDR1 KGHSH, CDR2 LQKENI. This CDR3 is built from 13 residues.

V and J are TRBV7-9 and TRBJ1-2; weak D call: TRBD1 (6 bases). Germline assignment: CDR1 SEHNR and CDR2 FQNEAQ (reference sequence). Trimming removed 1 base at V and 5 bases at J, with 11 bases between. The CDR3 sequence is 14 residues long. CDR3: CASSLDGTLYGYTF. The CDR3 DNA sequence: TGTGCCAGCAGCTTAGACGGGACACTTTATGGCTACACCTTC.